The rows below give T cell receptor beta chains drawn from one sample of a study of T cell repertoires in cytomegalovirus infection. TCRdb recomputed calls from the reads with MiXCR, one row per CDR3 protein. The profile covers 630,000 or so distinct CDR3 sequences, with 20% to 25% appearing a single time and approximately 8% taken by the ten largest. The sample was CD8+ T cells from PBMCs. All receptors derive from a human donor in good health (CMV status not recorded). Some clones in this sample may be carry-over from other donors' samples. CDR3s include the opening cysteine and the closing phenylalanine or tryptophan.

cdr3_length v_call cdr3_aa
19 TRBV14 CASSQDRPTGVAEDQPQHF
18 TRBV29-1 CSASRMAGRLGPGDTQYF
16 TRBV27 CASISHFGGSGYEQFF
18 TRBV6-2/TRBV6-3 CASGFRDRKTSGANVLTF
17 TRBV6-2/TRBV6-3 CASTGLAGGLNTGELFF
18 TRBV5-4 CASSLENRVGWLGSPLHF
14 TRBV12-3/TRBV12-4 CASSFLRLGDTQYF
15 TRBV2 CASKLPGEVPYEQYF
14 TRBV20-1 CSASLEGAGETQYF
14 TRBV6-6 CASKGDRKGEKLFF
11 TRBV2 CASGGRDTQYF
15 TRBV14 CASSQEGQRNSPLHF
16 TRBV12-3/TRBV12-4 CASSLAKGLAAYEQYF
15 TRBV7-2 CASSTLGGPYNEQFF
13 TRBV29-1 CSVEDGSSYEQYF
13 TRBV27 CASIHTNTGELFF
16 TRBV11-3 CASSRLCRNVRFEQFF
13 TRBV10-2 CASILGWGYEQYF
12 TRBV2 CASTGSQETQYF
11 TRBV20-1 CSAPGRGVAFF
14 TRBV28 CATKVDRVLYGYTF
15 TRBV28 CASSSDPDPHNEQFF
16 TRBV7-9 CASSSPAGQGTYEQYF
12 TRBV7-6 CASSSSLDTQYF
17 TRBV7-9 CASSSGTPTSGPYGYTF
17 TRBV20-1 CSARESPQRGGIGELFF
15 TRBV2 CASSDGVGGDGEAFF
16 TRBV9 CASSPRSGWYQETQYF
15 TRBV19 CASSIFYRGAEEAFF
14 TRBV28 CASSSLAGNQPQHF
17 TRBV7-2 CASSQLTRAVGKETQYF
14 TRBV2 CATLRDREVGEQYF
14 TRBV10-3 CALLRTGTNYGYTF
14 TRBV20-1 CSATGDSSTDTQYF
14 TRBV7-4 CASSRATRTYEQYF
13 TRBV12-5 CASGLGTPHGYTF
14 TRBV18 CASSPLGTVPEAFF
16 TRBV4-1 CASSVAGTPGVDEQFF
16 TRBV28 CASSYTGGANNSPLHF
18 TRBV7-6 CASSSPGQGARIEETQYF
14 TRBV20-1 CSATLSASGNTIYF
14 TRBV3-1 CASSRSGGDHEQFF
14 TRBV7-9 CASSLDVGGQPQHF
17 TRBV7-2 CASSLAYRGGPYNEQFF
15 TRBV29-1 CSVWWAGGQADTQYF